This is a list of T cell receptor beta chains from one sample in a study of PD-1 blockade in classical Hodgkin lymphoma. Method: immunoSEQ multiplex PCR; TCRdb's copy keeps in-frame clones and lacks some. Among some 150,000 clones, about 81% were seen once, and the ten largest hold roughly 9.2%. The sequencing used peripheral blood mononuclear cells (PBMCs), collected before the second cycle of nivolumab. The origin of the receptors is a human donor with classical Hodgkin lymphoma. Each CDR3 is given with its conserved first and last residue. Each record gives: clone size, J gene, D gene, V gene, CDR3 protein, CDR3 DNA. A D gene is named only where the DNA matches it firmly. Size is omitted from some rows. Given values are once, few, many or a class for expanded clones.

size: once; J: TRBJ2-6; D: TRBD1; V: TRBV2; CDR3: CASREQGAEANVLTF; DNA: TGTGCCAGCAGAGAACAGGGGGCTGAGGCCAACGTCCTGACTTTC
size: -; J: TRBJ1-1; D: -; V: TRBV6-5; CDR3: CASSYVWGADTEAFF; DNA: TGTGCCAGCAGTTACGTGTGGGGGGCGGACACTGAAGCTTTCTTT
size: -; J: TRBJ1-5; D: -; V: TRBV7-2; CDR3: CASSLAGGGNQPQHF; DNA: TGTGCCAGCAGCTTAGCAGGGGGTGGCAATCAGCCCCAGCATTTT
size: -; J: TRBJ1-4; D: -; V: TRBV5-1; CDR3: CASSLEPPNEKLFF; DNA: TGCGCCAGCAGCTTGGAACCTCCTAATGAAAAACTGTTTTTT
size: once; J: TRBJ2-5; D: TRBD2; V: TRBV12-5; CDR3: CASGLGYGGGQETQYF; DNA: TGTGCTAGTGGTTTGGGTTACGGCGGGGGACAAGAGACCCAGTACTTC
size: -; J: TRBJ1-5; D: TRBD1; V: TRBV7-9; CDR3: CASSQAGQGSNQPQHF; DNA: TGTGCCAGCAGCCAGGCGGGACAGGGCAGCAATCAGCCCCAGCATTTT
size: -; J: TRBJ1-3; D: TRBD1; V: TRBV5-4; CDR3: CASSSGQVSGNTIYF; DNA: TGTGCCAGCAGCTCGGGACAGGTCTCTGGAAACACCATATATTTT
size: -; J: TRBJ1-3; D: -; V: TRBV30; CDR3: CAWTSKGLGNTIYF; DNA: TGTGCCTGGACCAGCAAGGGGCTGGGAAACACCATATATTTT
size: once; J: TRBJ2-3; D: TRBD2; V: TRBV11-2; CDR3: CASSSRLAGGMTDTQYF; DNA: TGTGCCAGCAGCTCGAGACTAGCGGGGGGGATGACAGATACGCAGTATTTT
size: -; J: TRBJ2-7; D: TRBD1; V: TRBV2; CDR3: CASNSGDSLYEQYF; DNA: TGTGCCAGCAATTCCGGGGACAGCCTTTACGAGCAGTACTTC
size: -; J: TRBJ2-5; D: -; V: TRBV18; CDR3: CASSPGVQETQYF; DNA: TGTGCCAGCTCACCGGGGGTACAAGAGACCCAGTACTTC
size: -; J: TRBJ1-1; D: -; V: TRBV7-9; CDR3: CATSGESLATEAFF; DNA: TGTGCCACATCAGGGGAATCTTTAGCCACTGAAGCTTTCTTT
size: -; J: TRBJ2-7; D: TRBD1; V: TRBV5-4; CDR3: CASSFGTGRYEQYF; DNA: TGTGCCAGCAGCTTTGGGACAGGCCGGTACGAGCAGTACTTC
size: -; J: TRBJ1-2; D: -; V: TRBV6-5; CDR3: CASGAASNYGYTF; DNA: TGTGCCAGCGGGGCAGCCTCTAACTATGGCTACACCTTC
size: -; J: TRBJ1-4; D: TRBD1; V: TRBV13; CDR3: CASSPRTGDEKLFF; DNA: TGTGCCAGCAGCCCCCGGACAGGGGATGAAAAACTGTTTTTT
size: -; J: TRBJ1-5; D: TRBD1; V: TRBV6-6; CDR3: CASSWDRGLGNQPQHF; DNA: TGTGCCAGCAGTTGGGACAGGGGGCTGGGCAATCAGCCCCAGCATTTT
size: -; J: TRBJ2-7; D: TRBD1; V: TRBV4-3; CDR3: CASSQGQGAYEQYF; DNA: TGCGCCAGCAGCCAAGGACAGGGGGCCTACGAGCAGTACTTC
size: -; J: TRBJ1-2; D: -; V: TRBV21-1; CDR3: CASRHRTGNGYTF; DNA: TGTGCCAGCAGACATAGGACAGGGAATGGCTACACCTTC
size: -; J: TRBJ2-7; D: TRBD1; V: TRBV11-3; CDR3: CASSLGGQGRYEQYF; DNA: TGTGCCAGCAGCTTAGGGGGACAGGGGCGCTACGAGCAGTACTTC
size: -; J: TRBJ1-5; D: -; V: TRBV28; CDR3: CASSSIAGGLRQPQHF; DNA: TGTGCCAGCAGTTCCATTGCGGGGGGGTTGCGGCAGCCCCAGCATTTT
size: -; J: TRBJ1-5; D: TRBD1; V: TRBV5-6; CDR3: CASSTLTGPQPQHF; DNA: TGTGCCAGCAGCACATTGACAGGGCCTCAGCCCCAGCATTTT
size: -; J: TRBJ2-7; D: -; V: TRBV11-2; CDR3: CASSLVAGAVYEQYF; DNA: TGTGCCAGCAGCTTAGTCGCAGGGGCGGTGTACGAGCAGTACTTC
size: -; J: TRBJ1-1; D: -; V: TRBV6-6; CDR3: CASSLTVTEAFF; DNA: TGTGCCAGCAGTCTGACAGTAACTGAAGCTTTCTTT
size: -; J: TRBJ2-2; D: TRBD1; V: TRBV27; CDR3: CATWDREVEPNTGELFF; DNA: TGTGCCACCTGGGACAGGGAAGTAGAACCGAACACCGGGGAGCTGTTTTTT
size: few; J: TRBJ1-3; D: -; V: TRBV19; CDR3: CASSMDIVDRSGNTIYF; DNA: TGTGCCAGTAGTATGGATATCGTTGACAGGTCTGGAAACACCATATATTTT
size: few; J: TRBJ2-7; D: -; V: TRBV4-1; CDR3: CASSLSLATDYEQYF; DNA: TGCGCCAGCAGCCTTTCCCTCGCGACCGACTACGAGCAGTACTTC
size: -; J: TRBJ2-2; D: TRBD2; V: TRBV4-3; CDR3: CASSPAPLAGEYTGELFF; DNA: TGCGCCAGCAGCCCAGCCCCACTAGCGGGAGAGTACACCGGGGAGCTGTTTTTT
size: -; J: TRBJ1-1; D: -; V: TRBV29-1; CDR3: CSVGGMNTEAFF; DNA: TGCAGCGTAGGGGGGATGAACACTGAAGCTTTCTTT
size: once; J: TRBJ2-1; D: -; V: TRBV19; CDR3: CAGSPGGVDEQFF; DNA: TGTGCCGGTAGTCCTGGCGGGGTGGATGAGCAGTTCTTC
size: -; J: TRBJ2-3; D: TRBD2; V: TRBV9; CDR3: CASSVDGGDGTDTQYF; DNA: TGTGCCAGCAGCGTAGATGGGGGGGACGGCACAGATACGCAGTATTTT
size: once; J: TRBJ2-5; D: TRBD2; V: TRBV7-9; CDR3: CASSPRVAGMKETQYF; DNA: TGTGCCAGCAGCCCCCGGGTAGCGGGAATGAAAGAGACCCAGTACTTC
size: many; J: TRBJ2-2; D: -; V: TRBV11-3; CDR3: CASSLEGGIGELFF; DNA: TGTGCCAGCAGCTTAGAAGGGGGTATCGGGGAGCTGTTTTTT
size: -; J: TRBJ1-2; D: TRBD1; V: TRBV6-6; CDR3: CASRGTGRTGYTF; DNA: TGTGCCAGCAGGGGGACAGGGCGTACTGGCTACACCTTC
size: -; J: TRBJ2-3; D: TRBD2; V: TRBV7-3; CDR3: CASSSRTSGTPDTQYF; DNA: TGTGCCAGCAGCTCAAGGACTAGCGGGACCCCAGATACGCAGTATTTT
size: -; J: TRBJ1-2; D: -; V: TRBV20-1; CDR3: CSASFDDGYTF; DNA: TGCAGTGCTAGTTTCGACGATGGCTACACCTTC
size: -; J: TRBJ2-7; D: TRBD2; V: TRBV7-2; CDR3: CASSLYGTSGVPYEQYF; DNA: TGTGCCAGCAGCTTATACGGGACTAGCGGGGTTCCCTACGAGCAGTACTTC
size: -; J: TRBJ2-1; D: -; V: TRBV7-6; CDR3: CASSWTADNEQFF; DNA: TGTGCCAGCAGCTGGACAGCCGACAATGAGCAGTTCTTC
size: -; J: TRBJ2-7; D: -; V: TRBV25-1; CDR3: CASSEYRSEQYF; DNA: TGTGCCAGCAGTGAATATAGGTCCGAGCAGTACTTC
size: -; J: TRBJ2-1; D: -; V: TRBV11-2; CDR3: CASSPRDPTYNEQFF; DNA: TGTGCCAGCAGCCCCAGGGACCCGACCTACAATGAGCAGTTCTTC
size: -; J: TRBJ1-3; D: -; V: TRBV28; CDR3: CASSFLWESGNTIYF; DNA: TGTGCCAGCAGTTTTTTGTGGGAATCTGGAAACACCATATATTTT
size: -; J: TRBJ1-2; D: -; V: TRBV5-6; CDR3: CASSLLGYGYTF; DNA: TGTGCCAGCAGCTTGTTAGGCTATGGCTACACCTTC
size: -; J: TRBJ2-1; D: -; V: TRBV11-2; CDR3: CASSSPKTYEQFF; DNA: TGTGCCAGCAGCTCACCCAAAACCTATGAGCAGTTCTTC
size: -; J: TRBJ1-2; D: -; V: TRBV6-6; CDR3: CASSAGTPPNYGYTF; DNA: TGTGCCAGCAGTGCCGGGACCCCCCCTAACTATGGCTACACCTTC
size: once; J: TRBJ2-3; D: -; V: TRBV18; CDR3: CASSPPVFTDTQYF; DNA: TGTGCCAGCTCACCACCGGTCTTCACAGATACGCAGTATTTT
size: -; J: TRBJ2-5; D: -; V: TRBV10-3; CDR3: CAISETADSQETQYF; DNA: TGTGCCATCAGTGAGACCGCGGACAGTCAAGAGACCCAGTACTTC
size: -; J: TRBJ2-7; D: -; V: TRBV7-2; CDR3: CASSVGTFVYEQYF; DNA: TGTGCCAGCAGCGTCGGGACGTTCGTCTACGAGCAGTACTTC
size: -; J: TRBJ1-4; D: TRBD1; V: TRBV6-6; CDR3: CASSGQGNEKLFF; DNA: TGTGCCAGCTCTGGACAGGGTAATGAAAAACTGTTTTTT
size: -; J: TRBJ2-1; D: TRBD2; V: TRBV7-9; CDR3: CASSLWEGGYNEQFF; DNA: TGTGCCAGCAGCTTATGGGAGGGAGGTTACAATGAGCAGTTCTTC
size: -; J: TRBJ1-2; D: -; V: TRBV5-4; CDR3: CASSKRLALGGYGYTF; DNA: TGTGCCAGCAGCAAAAGGTTGGCCCTAGGAGGCTATGGCTACACCTTC
size: once; J: TRBJ1-5; D: TRBD1; V: TRBV5-6; CDR3: CASSFKGAHSNQPQHF; DNA: TGTGCCAGCAGCTTTAAGGGGGCTCATAGCAATCAGCCCCAGCATTTT